This T cell receptor (beta chain) was identified during a study of OX40 agonist ivuxolimab in advanced cancers. Turning to the study itself: Dose-escalation subjects each had hepatocellular carcinoma, melanoma, renal cell or head and neck cancer. Three patients responded partially, comprising one with hepatocellular carcinoma and two with cutaneous melanoma.

Here immunoSEQ multiplex PCR was the method, and the copy in TCRdb shows in-frame clones only, minus some. The sample includes approximately 70,000 clones, about 94% of them seen just once. The germline V gene encodes CDR1 LNHDA and CDR2 SQIVND (reference sequence). Trimming removed 3 bases at V and 1 base at J, with 6 bases between. This CDR3 comprises 13 residues. A note on this clone: Its antigen is currently unknown.

Findings and limits, study-wide: Clonal expansion from baseline to week 6 occurred in both CD4+ and CD8+ T cells.

This sample comprised CD4+ or CD8+ T cells sorted from blood, obtained in a trial of the OX40 agonist ivuxolimab. The gene calls are TRBV19 and TRBJ1-1; D unclear. This sequence originates from an adult with an advanced solid tumor such as melanoma, head and neck, liver or kidney cancer. CDR3 bases: TGTGCCAGTAGTATGGGTTGGAACACTGAAGCTTTCTTT. Its protein is CASSMGWNTEAFF.